The 16 T cell receptor beta chains presented below share a single source sample, sequenced in a study of high-grade serous ovarian cancer treatment subgroups. Tumor samples were taken before definitive surgery or chemotherapy. The data were produced by immunoSEQ multiplex PCR, yet TCRdb's version contains in-frame clones alone and is incomplete. Among about 36,000 clones, about 80% were seen once, and the ten largest hold 3% to 3.5%. Sequenced input: tumor tissue. These receptors all stem from a human donor with high-grade serous ovarian cancer.

The genes are TRBV11-1 and TRBJ2-7; TRBD1 agrees at 9 bases. Per germline, CDR1 SGHAT and CDR2 FQDESV (reference sequence). V dropped 2 bases and J dropped 2; count of bases not matched to a gene: 4. The CDR3 spans 15 residues. The CDR3 region has the DNA TGTGCCAGCAGCTTAAGGGACAGGGATGCCTACGAGCAGTACTTC. Translating it yields CASSLRDRDAYEQYF.

This clone was counted between two and nine times. The V call is TRBV29-1, the J call TRBJ1-1; no clear D gene. V was trimmed by 4 bases and J by 8 bases, leaving 17 bases between them. Germline-derived CDR1 and CDR2 are SQVTM and ANQGSEA. The length of the CDR3 is 13 residues. DNA for the CDR3: TGCAGCGTTGTAAGGCATTCGGATGTCGAAGCTTTCTTT. It yields the protein CSVVRHSDVEAFF.

The CDR3 loop is CASSFSQGSTEAFF. The CDR3, as DNA: TGTGCCAGCAGCTTCTCCCAGGGAAGTACTGAAGCTTTCTTT. This chain connects TRBV7-2 to TRBJ1-1; the D gene is possibly TRBD1 (5 bases). Germline CDR1 and CDR2: SGHTA and FQGNSA. This CDR3 has 14 amino acids. The germline V and J ends were trimmed by 3 bases and 5 bases, with 13 bases remaining between them.

This clone was observed a few times. V and J are TRBV2 and TRBJ2-7; no firm D call. V lost 8 bases to trimming and J lost 1 base, with 12 bases between them. The germline gives CDR1 SNHLY, CDR2 FYNNEI. This CDR3 spans 13 amino acids. In nucleotides, the CDR3 is TGTGCCAGCCTCCCCGCTGCGTCCTACGAGCAGTACTTC. Encoded protein: CASLPAASYEQYF.

The rearrangement joins TRBV12-2 to TRBJ2-5; the D call of TRBD2 is as the table states it, not checked on the DNA. TRBV12-2 represents a pseudogene. The CDR3 spans 18 residues. In DNA, the CDR3 is TGTGCAAGTCGCTCCCCGGGAGGGCAGACAAGGAGGGAGGAGACCCAGTACTTC. Amino acids: CASRSPGGQTRREETQYF.

The rearrangement joins TRBV28 to TRBJ2-6; the D call may be TRBD1 or TRBD2 (5 bases each). The V gene lost 10 bases and the J gene lost 0 bases, with 19 bases spanning the gap. The germline CDR1 and CDR2 sequences are MDHEN and SYDVKM. The CDR3 consists of 17 residues. The CDR3 sequence: CATLAGQILSGANVLTF. The CDR3 DNA reads TGTGCCACCCTAGCTGGACAAATCCTCTCTGGGGCCAACGTCCTGACTTTC.

The CDR3 protein is CASSFNTTSGRSYEQYF. CDR3 bases: TGTGCCAGCAGTTTCAATACGACTAGCGGGAGATCCTACGAGCAGTACTTC. The chain carries TRBV28 and TRBJ2-7; 12 bases line up with TRBD2. Losses at the gene ends were 3 bases for V and 1 base for J; bases not matched to a gene: 7. From germline, CDR1 is MDHEN and CDR2 SYDVKM. This CDR3 has 17 amino acids. The variable domain in full, with the rest retrieved from reference TRBV28 and TRBJ2-7, is DVKVTQSSRYLVKRTGEKVFLECVQDMDHENMFWYRQDPGLGLRLIYFSYDVKMKEKGDIPEGYSVSREKKERFSLILESASTNQTSMYLCASSFNTTSGRSYEQYFGPGTRLTVT.

Points on this clone: The identical CDR3 is also encoded by other nucleotide sequences in the sample. The chain is built from TRBV19 and TRBJ1-5; D is unresolved. Trimming pared 1 base from V and 7 bases from J, leaving 8 bases between. The CDR3 has 13 amino acids. The germline CDR1 and CDR2 sequences are LNHDA and SQIVND (reference sequence). For the CDR3, the DNA is TGTGCCAGTAGTATAGCTCGCGAGCAGCCCCAGCATTTT. Its protein product is CASSIAREQPQHF.

This clone was seen only once. This sequence joins TRBV19 and TRBJ2-4, with D possibly being TRBD2 (6 bases). The ends were cut back, 9 bases at V and 6 bases at J, with 24 bases in the middle. There are 16 residues in the CDR3. Per germline, CDR1 LNHDA and CDR2 SQIVND (reference sequence). This CDR3 reads CASTDRVMGRGNIQYF. The CDR3 DNA sequence: TGTGCCAGCACGGACCGAGTGATGGGGCGGGGAAACATTCAGTACTTC.

The chain links TRBV7-2 to TRBJ2-7; D perhaps matches TRBD1 (6 bases). The CDR3 contains 15 residues. The V and J ends lost 4 bases and 7 bases respectively, with 20 bases between them. The germline V gene has CDR1 SGHTA and CDR2 FQGNSA. The CDR3 is CASSSGQLKVYEQYF. The CDR3, as DNA: TGTGCCAGCAGCTCGGGACAACTCAAAGTTTATGAGCAGTACTTC.

V is TRBV4-2 and J is TRBJ1-1; no clear D gene. CDR1 is LGHNA, CDR2 YNFKEQ, per germline. This CDR3 comprises 13 residues. The ends were cut back, 1 base at V and 4 bases at J, with 7 bases in the middle. Here the CDR3 reads CASSQALATEAFF. Written as DNA, the CDR3 is TGTGCCAGCAGCCAAGCTCTCGCCACTGAAGCTTTCTTT.

V usage is TRBV4-3 and J usage is TRBJ2-1, with 8 bases identical to TRBD2. The CDR3 totals 16 residues. Losses at the gene ends were 4 bases for V and 0 bases for J; bases not matched to a gene: 5. Germline V gene data show CDR1 as LGHNA and CDR2 as YSLEER. Here the CDR3 DNA reads TGCGCCAGCAGCCGGAATAGCGGGACCTCCTACAATGAGCAGTTCTTC. Residues: CASSRNSGTSYNEQFF.

This sequence joins TRBV4-1 and TRBJ2-7; TRBD1 agrees at 11 bases. Per the germline V gene, CDR1 is MGHRA and CDR2 is YSYEKL. The junction had 4 bases not matched to a gene; V was cut back by 3 bases and J by 3 bases. CDR3 size: 15 residues. Here the CDR3 reads CASSQTGTGGYEQYF. For the CDR3, the DNA is TGCGCCAGCAGCCAGACCGGGACAGGGGGCTACGAGCAGTACTTC.

The V call is TRBV29-1, the J call TRBJ2-4; 8 bases align to TRBD2. Germline assignment: CDR1 SQVTM and CDR2 ANQGSEA. Trimming took 4 bases from V and 4 from J; bases not matched to a gene: 15. CDR3 length: 17 amino acids. The CDR3 here is CSVVREGHGRGKNIQYF. The CDR3 DNA sequence: TGCAGCGTTGTACGGGAGGGACACGGTCGGGGTAAAAACATTCAGTACTTC.

There are a few counts of this clone. This chain joins TRBV28 and TRBJ1-1, with a possible D match to TRBD1 (6 bases). The CDR3 is 14 amino acids. Trimming pared 4 bases from V and 3 bases from J, leaving 12 bases between. Germline values: CDR1 MDHEN, CDR2 SYDVKM. As DNA, the CDR3 is TGTGCCAGCAGTTCCGCAGGGGAGGACACTGAAGCTTTCTTT. It codes for CASSSAGEDTEAFF.

CDR3 DNA sequence: TGTGCCAGCAGCTCACCGACAGGGGTCTACGAGCAGTACTTC. Translated: CASSSPTGVYEQYF. V usage is TRBV7-2 and J usage is TRBJ2-7; 8 positions match TRBD1. Germline V CDR1 and CDR2: SGHTA, FQGNSA. The CDR3 sequence is 14 residues long. Losses at the gene ends were 4 bases for V and 3 bases for J; bases not matched to a gene: 5.